This TCR beta chain comes out of a study of spatial heterogeneity in lung cancer. Overall study: Compared with alpha-chain sequences, beta-chain sequences were consistently detected in greater numbers.

Time point defined: sample taken at primary tumor resection. The donors comprised 70 to 85 untreated early-stage non-small cell lung cancer patients. The input material, whole RNA from tumor, nontumor lung or frozen PBMC, was sequenced unsorted. CDR1 and CDR2 (germline): SGHTA, FQGNSA. This CDR3 comprises 19 residues. V lost 5 bases, J lost 3 bases, and 10 bases stayed unmatched. Single TCR cDNA molecules each had their own unique molecular identifier. TCRdb re-derived calls from the 5' RACE reads in MiXCR, one entry per CDR3 protein. The data show about 23,000 distinct CDR3 sequences, 4.8% seen once. Findings and limits, study-wide: The number of expanded tumor alpha and beta chains correlated with mutation number.

Details on this clonotype: The antigen is undetermined.

The rearrangement joins TRBV7-2 to TRBJ2-2; the match to TRBD2 covers 15 bases. This TCR was recovered from a male donor with early-stage non-small cell lung cancer. The source was lung tumor tissue, collected at surgery. The CDR3: CASSLLLGTSGRYTGELFF. CDR3 bases: TGTGCCAGCAGCCTATTACTCGGGACTAGCGGGAGGTACACCGGGGAGCTGTTTTTT. Based on the CDR3 plus reference TRBV7-2 and TRBJ2-2, the full variable domain is GAGVSQSPSNKVTEKGKDVELRCDPISGHTALYWYRQSLGQGLEFLIYFQGNSAPDKSGLPSDRFSAERTGGSVSTLTIQRTQQEDSAVYLCASSLLLGTSGRYTGELFFGEGSRLTVL.